This record covers a single T cell receptor (beta chain). The clone's antigen remains unknown. Base-call qualities are not available, and no considerably larger clone is one nucleotide away. The entry originates in a study of T cells in localized non-small cell lung cancer (dated by TCRdb to about 2020). Background for the entire study: The study analyzed T cell repertoires of over 200 early-stage NSCLC patients, comparing tumors and uninvolved tumor-adjacent lungs. The cohort consisted of approximately 240 treatment-naive NSCLC patients whose localized lung tumors had been resected. NSCLC patients had a mean age of roughly 69 years, and more than 120 were male and 85 to 110 female. General conclusions and limits of the study: Multi-region tumor sequencing was not performed, so intratumor heterogeneity could not be excluded. Higher blood T cell density associated with longer overall survival, while higher adjacent-lung clonality associated with shorter survival. Uninvolved tumor-adjacent lung showed the highest T cell clonality, higher than tumor, which suggests more focused antigenic responses in the uninvolved tumor-adjacent lung. A median of 57 of the top 100 tumor clones were detected in paired uninvolved adjacent lung, and around 30 of these tumor clones were also found among the top 100 clones of the paired uninvolved adjacent lung. Because the study design was exploratory, TCR variables were selected using unadjusted p-values without false-discovery rate correction.

At diagnosis, peripheral blood, uninvolved tumor-adjacent lung and tumor were collected and stored as a combination of fresh-frozen and FFPE material. Unmatched junction bases come to 9, with V trimmed by 0 bases and J by 3 bases. The CDR3, from cysteine to phenylalanine, totals 18 residues. Only the CDR3 region is kept as DNA, spanning 54 bases read in frame from base 1. TCR beta CDR3 regions were sequenced from DNA using the immunoSEQ Assay. Per the authors' processing: T cell density was computed as TCR beta template counts normalized to usable DNA estimated by amplifying housekeeping genes. Richness was estimated with the preseqR package, extrapolating to 400,000 templates for PBMC samples and 120,000 templates for tissue samples. Clonality was taken to be one minus Pielou's evenness. Tissue-enriched TCRs were identified through differential abundance testing performed on productive amino-acid clonotypes, with a minimum total count of 5 and an alpha of 0.1. The Jaccard Index and the Morisita Overlap Index were used to quantify repertoire overlap between compartments. TCR beta CDR3s were clustered by GLIPH together with public tetramer-defined viral CDR3s, and at least three viral sequences plus V-gene enrichment were required for viral motifs. The immuneACCESS repertoire file appears here via TCRdb, limited to in-frame rearrangements. These files lack a portion of the clones; in checked studies, under half of the deficit traces to unresolved V genes, and the cause of the others is not known. From that table come the V and J calls and clone size; the DNA was used to work out D and trimming. The sample table contains more than 2,500 clones; only one count was recorded for around a quarter of them. The ten largest account for 17% of the sample.

The input for sequencing was lung tumor tissue, taken before any cancer treatment. The sequence came from a female donor of 60 years or more with stage III lung adenocarcinoma. The rearrangement joined TRBV23-1 to TRBJ1-4; 8 bases in the middle match TRBD1. TRBV23-1 is filed as an ORF, its function uncertain. The nucleotide sequence is TGCGCCAGCAGTCAATCGGGTACGGGACAGGTCCCTAATGAAAAACTGTTTTTT. This sequence encodes CASSQSGTGQVPNEKLFF.